Below are 23 T cell receptor beta chains sequenced from a single sample in a study of T cell responses to AZD1222 COVID-19 vaccine. Here immunoSEQ multiplex PCR was the method, and the copy in TCRdb shows in-frame clones only, minus some. The table includes 250,000 to 300,000 clones, 90% to 95% detected once. The specimen was peripheral blood, collected 28 days after the second AZD1222 dose. The receptors were gathered from an adult who received the AZD1222 COVID-19 vaccine.

The chain links TRBV7-8 to TRBJ1-6, with 7 bases fitting TRBD1. Per the germline V gene, CDR1 is SGHVS and CDR2 is FQNEAQ. The ends lost 3 bases at V and 3 bases at J; junction bases unmatched: 8. This CDR3 region has 17 residues. The CDR3 nucleotides are TGTGCCAGCAGCTTTCAAATCAGGGGGTTCTATAATTCACCCCTCCACTTT. Its protein product is CASSFQIRGFYNSPLHF. Full variable domain (remainder filled in from reference TRBV7-8 and TRBJ1-6): GAGVSQSPRYKVAKRGQDVALRCDPISGHVSLFWYQQALGQGPEFLTYFQNEAQLDKSGLPSDRFFAERPEGSVSTLKIQRTQQEDSAVYLCASSFQIRGFYNSPLHFGNGTRLTVT.

The V call is TRBV9, the J call TRBJ2-3, with 9 positions matching TRBD2. CDR1 is SGDLS and CDR2 is YYNGEE in the germline V gene. With 0 bases clipped from V and 6 bases from J, the junction kept 5 bases outside the gene matches. The CDR3 is made up of 15 amino acids. For the CDR3, the DNA is TGTGCCAGCAGCGTAGGCGGGGGGGCCAAGGATACGCAGTATTTT. Translated, it gives CASSVGGGAKDTQYF.

The chain joins TRBV27 to TRBJ2-2; 7 nucleotides line up with TRBD1. CDR1 and CDR2 from the germline V gene are MNHEY and SMNVEV (reference sequence). V gave up 5 bases and J gave up 6 bases; unmatched junction bases: 9. CDR3 length: 15 residues. Written as DNA, the CDR3 is TGTGCCAGCAGTCCCTTGGGACAGATCCCCGGGGAGCTGTTTTTT. Its translation: CASSPLGQIPGELFF.

J is TRBJ1-2 and V is TRBV5-5; possibly TRBD1 for D (6 bases). V was trimmed by 4 bases and J by 8 bases, leaving 12 bases between them. Germline V CDR1 and CDR2: SGHKS, YYEKEE (reference sequence). The CDR3 contains 12 residues. In DNA form, the CDR3 reads TGTGCCAGCAGCCCGAGGGGGTCCGGCTACACCTTC. It codes for CASSPRGSGYTF.

The V gene is TRBV6-1, the J gene TRBJ2-3; no clear D. The V gene lost 3 bases and the J gene lost 4 bases, with 8 bases spanning the gap. This CDR3 contains 13 residues. Germline CDR1 is MNHNS and CDR2 is SASEGT. CDR3 region: CASSELTADTQYF. The CDR3 region has the DNA TGTGCCAGCAGTGAGCTTACCGCAGATACGCAGTATTTT.

The rearrangement uses TRBV28 and TRBJ2-2; the match to TRBD1 covers 9 bases. Per the germline V gene, CDR1 is MDHEN and CDR2 is SYDVKM. V was clipped by 5 bases and J by 5 bases; unmatched bases: 9. There are 16 residues in the CDR3. CDR3 nucleotide sequence: TGTGCCAGCAGTCCCCCGGGACAGGGTTTGACCGGGGAGCTGTTTTTT. It translates to CASSPPGQGLTGELFF.

V and J are TRBV10-2 and TRBJ2-7; D tentatively fits TRBD1 or TRBD2 (5 bases each). This CDR3 is built from 12 residues. Per the germline V gene, CDR1 is WSHSY and CDR2 is SAAADI. Between the trimmed V and J ends, which lost 7 bases and 9 bases, there was a span of 16 bases. CDR3 sequence (DNA): TGCGCCAGCAATCGGGACCTTGGCGGGCAGTACTTC. Amino acid sequence: CASNRDLGGQYF.

A note on this clone: An end of the junction differs from the germline gene, which may be a read error. CDR3 sequence reads: CASATGGHGYTF. CDR3 sequence (DNA): TGTGCCAGCGCGACAGGGGGCCATGGATACACCTTC. V is TRBV2 and J is TRBJ1-2; TRBD1 matches 10 bases. This CDR3 comprises 12 residues. Germline assignment: CDR1 SNHLY and CDR2 FYNNEI. The complete variable domain, with remaining parts taken from reference TRBV2 and TRBJ1-2, reads EPEVTQTPSHQVTQMGQEVILRCVPISNHLYFYWYRQILGQKVEFLVSFYNNEISEKSEIFDDQFSVERPDGSNFTLKIRSTKLEDSAMYFCASATGGHGYTFGSGTRLTVV.

This sequence joins TRBV5-4 and TRBJ2-2, with TRBD1 as a possible D gene (6 bases). Trimming removed 1 base from V and 6 bases from J, with 10 bases in between. Germline assignment: CDR1 SGHNT and CDR2 YYREEE (reference sequence). The CDR3 covers 14 residues. For the CDR3, the DNA is TGTGCCAGCAGCTTGAGGGGGTCGGCCGGGGAGCTGTTTTTT. It encodes CASSLRGSAGELFF. The variable domain in full, completed from reference TRBV5-4 and TRBJ2-2, reads ETGVTQSPTHLIKTRGQQVTLRCSSQSGHNTVSWYQQALGQGPQFIFQYYREEENGRGNFPPRFSGLQFPNYSSELNVNALELDDSALYLCASSLRGSAGELFFGEGSRLTVL.

This clone has only one observation. The chain recombines TRBV4-2 with TRBJ1-1, with D possibly matching TRBD1 (5 bases). The CDR3 spans 15 residues. Germline V gene data show CDR1 as LGHNA and CDR2 as YNFKEQ. The V end lost 0 bases, the J end lost 4 bases, and 12 bases lay between the germline ends. CDR3 sequence (DNA): TGTGCCAGCAGCCAAGAAACAGGTCGAGGCACTGAAGCTTTCTTT. It encodes CASSQETGRGTEAFF.

The chain uses TRBV28 and TRBJ1-6; perhaps TRBD1 as D (5 bases). The CDR3 is 13 residues long. V was clipped by 3 bases and J by 17 bases, with 17 bases between them. In germline, CDR1 is MDHEN, CDR2 SYDVKM. In nucleotides, the CDR3 is TGTGCCAGCAGTTTCCCGGGGACGGGGAGTATCCACTTT. Protein: CASSFPGTGSIHF. Combining the CDR3 with reference TRBV28 and TRBJ1-6 gives the whole variable domain DVKVTQSSRYLVKRTGEKVFLECVQDMDHENMFWYRQDPGLGLRLIYFSYDVKMKEKGDIPEGYSVSREKKERFSLILESASTNQTSMYLCASSFPGTGSIHFGNGTRLTVT.

This clone was counted between two and nine times. The chain combines TRBV11-2 with TRBJ1-4; D gene unclear. Trimming pared 5 bases from V and 0 bases from J, leaving 10 bases between. CDR3 size: 15 residues. Germline V gene data show CDR1 as SGHAT and CDR2 as FQNNGV. CDR3: CASSGGLTTNEKLFF. The CDR3 DNA follows: TGTGCCAGCAGCGGAGGCCTAACAACTAATGAAAAACTGTTTTTT.

The rearrangement links TRBV5-4 to TRBJ1-2; 11 bases agree with TRBD1. This CDR3 has 15 residues. Germline V gene lookup returns CDR1 SGHNT and CDR2 YYREEE (reference sequence). Trimming took 3 bases from V and 0 from J; bases not matched to a gene: 1. The CDR3 DNA follows: TGTGCCAGCAGCTCGGGACAGGGGGCTAACTATGGCTACACCTTC. Translated, it gives CASSSGQGANYGYTF.

V and J are TRBV3-1 (or the pseudogene TRBV3-2) and TRBJ1-1, with TRBD1 identical over 9 bases. CDR3 length: 17 amino acids. Germline values: CDR1 LGHDT, CDR2 YNNKEL (reference sequence). V gave up 4 bases and J gave up 6 bases; unmatched junction bases: 15. The CDR3: CASSRYGGDRVVAEAFF. CDR3 DNA: TGTGCCAGCAGCCGCTATGGAGGGGACAGGGTGGTTGCTGAAGCTTTCTTT.

V is TRBV18 and J is TRBJ2-1; 9 nucleotides align to TRBD2. The germline V gene has CDR1 KGHSH and CDR2 LQKENI. Trimming removed 6 bases from V and 7 bases from J; junction bases left unmatched: 10. The CDR3 has 15 amino acids. This CDR3 reads CASSSSGTLGNEQFF. The CDR3 DNA is TGTGCCAGCTCGTCTAGCGGGACCCTTGGGAATGAGCAGTTCTTC.

The rearrangement uses TRBV6-5 and TRBJ1-5; 9 bases are shared with TRBD1. Germline V lookup: CDR1 MNHEY, CDR2 SVGAGI. V was clipped by 8 bases and J by 6 bases; unmatched bases: 5. The CDR3 extends over 13 amino acids. The CDR3 is CASGTGRSQPQHF. The CDR3 DNA reads as TGTGCCAGCGGGACAGGGCGATCTCAGCCCCAGCATTTT.

The chain links TRBV10-3 to TRBJ2-3; D tentatively reads TRBD1 or TRBD2 (6 bases each). The V end was cut by 4 bases, the J end by 4 bases, with 15 bases between. This CDR3 comprises 15 residues. Germline lookup yields CDR1 ENHRY and CDR2 SYGVKD. The CDR3 region has the DNA TGTGCCATCAGTGTAGGTGCAGGGGAGGCAGATACGCAGTATTTT. It translates to CAISVGAGEADTQYF.

The V and J genes are TRBV4-1 and TRBJ1-5; TRBD1 agrees at 7 bases. This CDR3 region has 13 residues. Germline V lookup: CDR1 MGHRA, CDR2 YSYEKL. Unmatched junction bases numbered 6, after V lost 3 bases and J lost 10 bases. This CDR3 reads CASSQADRTPQHF. CDR3 nucleotides: TGCGCCAGCAGCCAGGCGGACAGGACCCCCCAGCATTTT.

The gene calls are TRBV28 and TRBJ2-1; D is uncertain. The CDR3 runs 14 residues. Germline loops: CDR1 MDHEN, CDR2 SYDVKM. Trimming stripped 2 bases from V and 6 bases from J, with 11 bases between. DNA of the CDR3: TGTGCCAGCAGTTTAGGGCTAGTTTTCAATGAGCAGTTCTTC. Residues: CASSLGLVFNEQFF.

This clone was detected only a few times. Other DNA sequences of this sample code for an identical CDR3. The gene calls are TRBV11-2 and TRBJ1-1; TRBD1 might be the D (6 bases). CDR1 SGHAT and CDR2 FQNNGV come from the germline V gene. V lost 5 bases, J lost 8 bases, and 9 bases lay in between. This CDR3 region has 11 residues. CDR3 region: CASSLGTEAFF. CDR3 bases: TGTGCCAGCAGCCTGGGGACAGAAGCTTTCTTT.

The J gene is TRBJ2-1, the V gene TRBV4-1; D is possibly TRBD1 (6 bases). In germline, CDR1 is MGHRA, CDR2 YSYEKL. The CDR3 is 17 amino acids. Trimming removed 1 base from V and 5 bases from J, with 18 bases in between. Here the CDR3 reads CASSQVKGGRSNNEQFF. CDR3 nucleotides: TGCGCCAGCAGCCAAGTTAAAGGGGGAAGGTCTAACAATGAGCAGTTCTTC.

The gene calls are TRBV6-5 and TRBJ1-5; D not certain. Trimming cost V 2 bases and J 6 bases, with 11 bases left between them. CDR3 size: 14 residues. Germline V gene data show CDR1 as MNHEY and CDR2 as SVGAGI. Written as DNA, the CDR3 is TGTGCCAGCAGTTACGCAGTAGGGATTCAGCCCCAGCATTTT. Translated, it gives CASSYAVGIQPQHF.

The chain combines TRBV12-3 or TRBV12-4 with TRBJ2-7; no clear D. This CDR3 region has 11 residues. The V and J ends lost 7 bases and 4 bases respectively, with 8 bases between them. CDR3 in amino acids: CASTLGYEQYF. The CDR3 DNA follows: TGTGCCAGCACCCTTGGATACGAGCAGTACTTC.